Listed below are T cell receptor beta chains from one sample, sequenced in a study of CD8 T cells in Susac syndrome. One entry per CDR3 protein results from TCRdb running MiXCR on the immunoSEQ multiplex PCR reads. The sample contains about 180,000 distinct CDR3 sequences, 94% of which appear only once. The specimen was CD4+ T cells from PBMCs. Receptors were obtained from a human donor with Susac syndrome. Both conserved end residues are part of each CDR3. D genes are given only for firm matches. For some rows the clone size is stated as once, few or many, or as a class when expanded; others skip it.

.	TRBJ2-7	.	TRBV20-1	TGCAGTGCTAGAGGACAGGCCCAGGAGCAGTACTTC	CSARGQAQEQYF
.	TRBJ2-5	.	TRBV2	TGTGCCAGCAGTGAACGCGGGGGACAGATCTCGGGGGGCCAGTACTTC	CASSERGGQISGGQYF
.	TRBJ2-1	.	TRBV20-1	TGCAGTGGCCGGCCCGGAAGCTCCTACAATGAGCAGTTCTTC	CSGRPGSSYNEQFF
.	TRBJ2-3	.	TRBV13	TGTGCCAGCAGCTTATGGGTCAGGGCCCAGGATACGCAGTATTTT	CASSLWVRAQDTQYF
TRBD1	TRBJ1-2	.	TRBV29-1	TGCAGCGTTGATTCCAGGGGGCCTTATGGCTACACCTTC	CSVDSRGPYGYTF
.	TRBJ2-5	.	TRBV15	TGTGCCACCAGCAGAGATCCAGTAGTAGAGACCCAGTACTTC	CATSRDPVVETQYF
TRBD1	TRBJ1-6	.	TRBV7-9	TGTGCCCCGGGACAGTTGATGAATTCACCCCTCCACTTT	CAPGQLMNSPLHF
TRBD2	TRBJ2-1	.	TRBV15	TGTGCCACCAGCAGAGCACTAGCGGGTGGTGAGCAGTTCTTC	CATSRALAGGEQFF
.	TRBJ1-1	.	TRBV5-4	TGTGCCAGCAGCTTGGGGGATTGGGGAGCGGACACTGAAGCTTTCTTT	CASSLGDWGADTEAFF
.	TRBJ2-5	once	TRBV11-2	TGTGCCAGCAGCCCTACCTCCGGGCCCCAAGAGACCCAGTACTTC	CASSPTSGPQETQYF
.	TRBJ2-7	.	TRBV7-2	TGTGCCAGCAGCTTATCCTCGGGCACAGCCTACGAGCAGTACTTC	CASSLSSGTAYEQYF
TRBD2	TRBJ2-7	.	TRBV12-3/TRBV12-4	TGTGCCAGCAGTCTACAACTAGCGGGGGGGCCGCGGGAGCAGTACTTC	CASSLQLAGGPREQYF
TRBD2	TRBJ2-1	.	TRBV7-3	TGTGCCAGCAGCTTGGGACTAGCTTTAAGCAATGAGCAGTTCTTC	CASSLGLALSNEQFF
TRBD2	TRBJ2-5	.	TRBV4-2	TGTGCCAGCAGCCAGGGACTAGCGGAAGAGACCCAGTACTTC	CASSQGLAEETQYF
TRBD2	TRBJ2-3	.	TRBV20-1	TGCAGTGCTAGTTGGAGGACTAGCGTCACAGATACGCAGTATTTT	CSASWRTSVTDTQYF
TRBD1	TRBJ1-6	.	TRBV10-2	TGCGCCAGCAGTGAACTACAGGGGGACAATTCACCCCTCCACTTT	CASSELQGDNSPLHF
TRBD1	TRBJ2-1	.	TRBV7-6	TGTGCCAGCAGCCCGACTCAGGGGGCGCGGAATGAGCAGTTCTTC	CASSPTQGARNEQFF
.	TRBJ1-1	.	TRBV2	TGTGCCAGCGGGCATGGGATCATTAACACTGAAGCTTTCTTT	CASGHGIINTEAFF
.	TRBJ2-6	once	TRBV4-2	TGTGCCAGCAGCCCAAAGGTCGCTAATGGGGCCAACGTCCTGACTTTC	CASSPKVANGANVLTF
.	TRBJ2-5	.	TRBV7-7	TGTGCCAGCAGCTTAGTGGTAGGGCTGGAGACCCAGTACTTC	CASSLVVGLETQYF
.	TRBJ1-6	once	TRBV20-1	TGCAGTGCTAGCGGGGGATTGGGTTCACCCCTCCACTTT	CSASGGLGSPLHF
TRBD2	TRBJ2-5	once	TRBV5-1	TGCGCCAGCAGCAAGGGACTAGCGGGGGAAGAGACCCAGTACTTC	CASSKGLAGEETQYF
TRBD2	TRBJ2-5	once	TRBV20-1	TGCAGTGCTAAATCCGGGACTAGCGGGGTGGAGACCCAGTACTTC	CSAKSGTSGVETQYF
.	TRBJ1-2	.	TRBV2	TGTGCCGGGGGATCGGGGGCGAGCTATGGCTACACCTTC	CAGGSGASYGYTF
.	TRBJ1-2	.	TRBV29-1	TGCAGCGTTCGCCGGGAAGGGGGCTATGGCTACACCTTC	CSVRREGGYGYTF
.	TRBJ2-5	.	TRBV7-2	TGTGCCAGCAGCTTAGCTTTTGCTGGACAGATGGCAGAGACCCAGTACTTC	CASSLAFAGQMAETQYF
TRBD2	TRBJ2-5	.	TRBV5-4	TGTGCCAGCAGCTCCAGTAGCGGGGGGGCCTGGGAGACCCAGTACTTC	CASSSSSGGAWETQYF
.	TRBJ2-1	.	TRBV18	TGTGCCAGCTCACCACCCGATAAGAGGGGGGGGAATGAGCAGTTCTTC	CASSPPDKRGGNEQFF
TRBD2	TRBJ2-5	.	TRBV2	TGTGCCAGCAGGGAGAGGACTAGCGGGGCGGCCGGGGGGACCCAGTACTTC	CASRERTSGAAGGTQYF
TRBD1	TRBJ1-1	.	TRBV4-3	TGCGCCAGCAGCCATGAAAGACAGGGTGAAGCTTTCTTT	CASSHERQGEAFF
.	TRBJ2-3	.	TRBV9	TGTGCCAGCACCAAAGGAAGCGGCACAGATACGCAGTATTTT	CASTKGSGTDTQYF
.	TRBJ2-5	.	TRBV20-1	TGCAGTGCTAGACAGGGCCAAGAGACCCAGTACTTC	CSARQGQETQYF
.	TRBJ2-7	.	TRBV30	TGTGCCTGGAGTGTATCGAGTTATGGGGAGCAGTACTTC	CAWSVSSYGEQYF
TRBD1	TRBJ1-2	.	TRBV2	TGTGCCAGCAGTCAAATTGACAGGGAATATGGCTACACCTTC	CASSQIDREYGYTF
.	TRBJ1-6	.	TRBV15	TGTGCCACCAGCAGAGGCGACAGCAGGAATTCACCCCTCCACTTT	CATSRGDSRNSPLHF
.	TRBJ1-2	.	TRBV3-1	TGTGCCAGCAGCCAAGGCGGTTACTATGGCTACACCTTC	CASSQGGYYGYTF
.	TRBJ1-4	.	TRBV2	TGTGCCAGCAACACGGACTGGAATGAAAAACTGTTTTTT	CASNTDWNEKLFF
TRBD2	TRBJ2-1	.	TRBV14	TGTGCCAGCAGCCCTACTAGCGGGGGGATCTACAATGAGCAGTTCTTC	CASSPTSGGIYNEQFF
.	TRBJ1-1	.	TRBV4-3	TGCGCCAGCAGCCAGAGGTTCGGTGGGAGGAACACTGAAGCTTTCTTT	CASSQRFGGRNTEAFF
TRBD1	TRBJ1-4	once	TRBV2	TGTGCCAGCGGGGGGACAGGGGGTCCTGAAAAACTGTTTTTT	CASGGTGGPEKLFF
.	TRBJ1-6	.	TRBV9	TGTGCCAGCAGCCCCGGGGTCGCCATTTCACCCCTCCACTTT	CASSPGVAISPLHF
.	TRBJ1-2	.	TRBV23-1	TGCGCCAGCAGTCAAAAAGCAGAAGACGGCTATGGCTACACCTTC	CASSQKAEDGYGYTF
.	TRBJ1-2	.	TRBV5-1	TGCGCCAGCAGCTTGGTTGCGGACTATGGCTACACCTTC	CASSLVADYGYTF
TRBD1	TRBJ1-3	.	TRBV29-1	TGCAGCGCTGAAGATGTACAGGGGGAAAACACCATATATTTT	CSAEDVQGENTIYF
TRBD2	TRBJ2-1	.	TRBV29-1	TGCAGCGACCGATTTTCTAGCGGGGGGGGAGATGAGCAGTTCTTC	CSDRFSSGGGDEQFF
TRBD2	TRBJ2-7	.	TRBV27	TGTGCCAGCTCTCAGGTAGCGGGGGCCTACGAGCAGTACTTC	CASSQVAGAYEQYF
TRBD2	TRBJ2-5	.	TRBV3-1	TGTGCCAGCAGCCAAGGTTACGGGGGGGGCGAGACCCAGTACTTC	CASSQGYGGGETQYF
TRBD1	TRBJ1-2	few	TRBV6-5	TGTGCCAGCAGTTACGGGACAGGGCCCTATGGCTACACCTTC	CASSYGTGPYGYTF
.	TRBJ2-2	.	TRBV7-2	TGTGCCAGCAGCTTTCTCGGCGGCACAAACACCGGGGAGCTGTTTTTT	CASSFLGGTNTGELFF